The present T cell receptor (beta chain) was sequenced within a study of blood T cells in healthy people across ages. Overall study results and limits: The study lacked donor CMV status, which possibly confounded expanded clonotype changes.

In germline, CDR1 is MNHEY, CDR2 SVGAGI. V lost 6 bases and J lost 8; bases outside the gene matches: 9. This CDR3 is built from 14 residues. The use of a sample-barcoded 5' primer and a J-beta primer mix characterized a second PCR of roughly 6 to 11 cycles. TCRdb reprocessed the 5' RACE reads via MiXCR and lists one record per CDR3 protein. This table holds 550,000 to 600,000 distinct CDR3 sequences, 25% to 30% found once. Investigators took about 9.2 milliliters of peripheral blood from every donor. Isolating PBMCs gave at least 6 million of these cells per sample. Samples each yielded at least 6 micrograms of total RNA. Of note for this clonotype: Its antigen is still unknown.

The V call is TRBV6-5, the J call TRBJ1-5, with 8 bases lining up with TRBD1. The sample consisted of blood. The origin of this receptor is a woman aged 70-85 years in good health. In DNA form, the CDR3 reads TGTGCCAGCAGCACCTCGGCGGACAGGGAGCCCCAGCATTTT. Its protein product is CASSTSADREPQHF.